These 28 T cell receptor beta chains were sequenced from one sample in a study of post-analysis software for immune sequencing data. Prepared TCR beta cDNA libraries contained unique molecular identifiers. Using its own MiXCR run on the PCR reads, TCRdb lists one record per CDR3 protein. The data hold 750,000 to 900,000 distinct CDR3 sequences, with just over 45% observed a single time. The antigens for these receptors are not known. Study conclusions and caveats: TRBV5-6, TRBV5-1 and TRBV20-1 belonged to a set of about 5 TRBV segments that were more frequent in patients than controls.

The sample taken for sequencing was blood. The source is a girl between 10 and 17 years old with multiple sclerosis.

This clonotype was detected only once. This rearrangement joins TRBV5-8 to TRBJ2-2; 8 nucleotides align to TRBD2. CDR1 and CDR2 from the germline V gene are SGHTS and YDEGEE. J gave up 3 bases and V 2 bases, and 6 bases lay outside the gene matches. The CDR3 is 16 amino acids. Here the CDR3 reads CASSLAAGVDTGELFF. For the CDR3, the DNA is TGTGCCAGCAGCTTAGCAGCGGGAGTAGACACCGGGGAGCTGTTTTTT.

This rearrangement joins TRBV6-2 or TRBV6-3 to TRBJ1-1, with D hard to call. The ends were cut back, 2 bases at V and 3 bases at J, with 13 bases in the middle. Germline CDR1 and CDR2: MNHEY and SVGEGT. The length of the CDR3 is 15 residues. The CDR3 nucleotides are TGTGCCAGCAGTTACCGACCCCTCCGTGACACTGAAGCTTTCTTT. Protein product: CASSYRPLRDTEAFF.

On this clonotype itself: A read error may account for a junction end that differs from germline. The chain uses TRBV24-1 and TRBJ2-4; D is unclear. The J call may be in error: the DNA end matches TRBJ2-7 better. The germline gives CDR1 KGHDR, CDR2 SFDVKD. The CDR3 has 13 residues. CDR3 protein: CATSDSYTGEQYF. Here the CDR3 DNA reads TGTGCCACCAGCGATTCTTACACGGGCGAGCAGTACTTC.

The chain employs TRBV7-3 and TRBJ2-5, with TRBD1 matching 9 bases. The CDR3 extends over 14 amino acids. The germline CDR1 and CDR2 sequences are SGHTA and FQGTGA. J lost 5 bases, V lost 3 bases, and 4 bases had no gene match. The CDR3 DNA reads TGTGCCAGCAGCTTTACAGGGGGCGGGGAGACCCAGTACTTC. This gives the protein CASSFTGGGETQYF.

This clonotype was seen a single time. The gene calls are TRBV12-3 or TRBV12-4 and TRBJ2-5; 7 nucleotides align to TRBD1. This CDR3 region has 16 residues. The trim removed 1 base at V and 3 bases at J, leaving 8 bases unmatched. CDR3 nucleotides: TGTGCCAGCAGTTTAGGATTTGGGACAGCAAAAGAGACCCAGTACTTC. Its protein is CASSLGFGTAKETQYF.

The chain carries TRBV20-1 and TRBJ2-4; 10 bases match TRBD1. With 0 bases clipped from V and 9 bases from J, the junction kept 11 bases outside the gene matches. There are 16 residues in the CDR3. Germline V gives CDR1 DFQATT, CDR2 SNEGSKA (reference sequence). The CDR3 DNA follows: TGCAGTGCTAGAGATTGGGGACAGGGGCTTTCAGGCATTCAGTACTTC. Translation: CSARDWGQGLSGIQYF.

V and J are TRBV14 and TRBJ1-1; D unresolved. V lost 4 bases and J lost 11, with 17 bases in between. Germline V gene data show CDR1 as SGHDN and CDR2 as FVKESK. The CDR3 is 13 residues long. The CDR3 protein is CASSRTPVFGAFF. DNA for the CDR3: TGTGCCAGCAGCCGGACCCCAGTGTTTGGGGCTTTCTTT.

The rearrangement uses TRBV7-9 and TRBJ1-1; 7 bases align to TRBD1. Trimming at V came to 6 bases and at J to 0 bases, leaving 10 bases not matched to a gene. The germline gives CDR1 SEHNR, CDR2 FQNEAQ (reference sequence). The CDR3 has 16 residues. CDR3 coding DNA: TGTGCCAGCAGGCACGGGACAGACCTCCTGAACACTGAAGCTTTCTTT. This translates into CASRHGTDLLNTEAFF.

This clonotype has just a few counts. The CDR3 sequence is CASSVDQAGGYTF. In DNA, the CDR3 is TGTGCCAGCAGCGTAGACCAGGCCGGCGGCTACACCTTC. V is TRBV9 and J is TRBJ1-2; D not resolved. CDR3 length: 13 amino acids. Germline assignment: CDR1 SGDLS and CDR2 YYNGEE. Trimming removed 0 bases from V and 8 bases from J, with 11 bases in between.

The table lists this clonotype with a few counts. This chain uses TRBV29-1 with TRBJ2-7, with D possibly being TRBD1 (5 bases). From germline, CDR1 is SQVTM and CDR2 ANQGSEA. This CDR3 region has 12 residues. Trimming took off 3 bases at V and 3 bases at J, with 9 bases between the two ends. The CDR3 DNA is TGCAGCGTTGATGGGGCCAACTACGAGCAGTACTTC. This codes for CSVDGANYEQYF.

The chain joins TRBV6-2 or TRBV6-3 to TRBJ2-7; D possibly corresponds to TRBD1 (6 bases). CDR3 length: 13 amino acids. Germline CDR1 MNHEY, CDR2 SVGEGT. The V end lost 7 bases, the J end lost 3 bases, and 13 bases lay between the germline ends. CDR3 residues: CASNSDRFYEQYF. DNA of the CDR3: TGTGCCAGCAACTCCGACAGGTTCTACGAGCAGTACTTC.

This clonotype was seen more than once but under ten times. The chain carries TRBV7-8 and TRBJ2-3; the match to TRBD2 covers 16 bases. This CDR3 spans 18 amino acids. Germline loops: CDR1 SGHVS, CDR2 FQNEAQ. Trimming cost V 5 bases and J 3 bases; bases outside gene matches: 8. CDR3 DNA: TGTGCCAGCAGCAAGGGACTAGCGGGAGGGCCTGGAACAGATACGCAGTATTTT. It is translated as CASSKGLAGGPGTDTQYF.

The CDR3 is CASSFGQPSYEQYF. As DNA, the CDR3 is TGTGCCAGCAGCTTTGGGCAACCGTCCTACGAGCAGTACTTC. V and J are TRBV7-9 and TRBJ2-7; D is unclear. Between the trimmed V and J ends, which lost 3 bases and 1 base, there was a span of 10 bases. Germline V gene sequence: CDR1 SEHNR, CDR2 FQNEAQ (reference sequence). The CDR3 has 14 residues.

CDR3 residues: CASSLMAGGPYNEQFF. Here the CDR3 DNA reads TGTGCCAGCAGTTTAATGGCGGGAGGGCCATACAATGAGCAGTTCTTC. The chain joins TRBV12-3 or TRBV12-4 to TRBJ2-1, with 9 nucleotides matching TRBD2. With 2 bases clipped from V and 4 bases from J, the junction kept 6 bases outside the gene matches. CDR3 length: 16 residues.

This chain links TRBV27 with TRBJ2-7; D might be TRBD1 (5 bases). The germline gives CDR1 MNHEY, CDR2 SMNVEV (reference sequence). The V end was cut by 3 bases, the J end by 6 bases, with 15 bases between. The CDR3 sequence is 14 residues long. The CDR3 DNA follows: TGTGCCAGCAGTTTCGGGCTGTCTAGGGGCGAGCAGTACTTC. Its protein is CASSFGLSRGEQYF.

CDR3 residues: CASSSILAGGSITDTQYF. CDR3 bases: TGTGCCAGCAGCTCTATACTAGCGGGAGGATCTATCACAGATACGCAGTATTTT. J is TRBJ2-3 and V is TRBV7-6; 12 bases line up with TRBD2. Germline assignment: CDR1 SGHVS and CDR2 FNYEAQ. The CDR3 spans 18 residues. J lost 2 bases, V lost 4 bases, and 10 bases had no gene match.

This clonotype was counted between two and nine times. The chain combines TRBV11-3 with TRBJ2-7; D is possibly TRBD2 (7 bases). V was trimmed by 7 bases and J by 3 bases, leaving 13 bases between them. CDR3 length: 13 residues. Germline V CDR1 and CDR2: SGHNT, YENEEA. The CDR3 DNA reads as TGTGCCAGCACCGAAAGGGGGGGCTACGAGCAGTACTTC. It is translated as CASTERGGYEQYF.

The V gene is TRBV7-9, the J gene TRBJ2-3; 8 bases match TRBD1. CDR3 length: 13 amino acids. From germline, CDR1 is SEHNR and CDR2 FQNEAQ (reference sequence). V was pared by 5 bases and J by 5 bases, with 3 bases of the junction left unmatched. The CDR3 loop is CASSPTGGDTQYF. CDR3 sequence (DNA): TGTGCCAGCAGCCCTACAGGGGGAGATACGCAGTATTTT.

This clonotype was picked up one time. This chain joins TRBV7-3 and TRBJ2-4; 7 bases align to TRBD1. The DNA end favors TRBJ2-7, so the J call may be wrong. The CDR3 sequence is 15 residues long. Germline V gives CDR1 SGHTA, CDR2 FQGTGA. The CDR3 protein is CASSLTGGPFYEQYF. CDR3 coding DNA: TGTGCCAGCAGCTTAACAGGGGGCCCTTTCTACGAGCAGTACTTC.

The chain has TRBV7-2 and TRBJ2-7; 9 bases map to TRBD1. Germline CDR1 is SGHTA and CDR2 is FQGNSA. V lost 4 bases to trimming and J lost 1 base; unmatched junction nucleotides: 5. CDR3 length: 15 residues. The CDR3 region has the DNA TGTGCCAGCAGCTCCCAGACAGGGGGGTCCTACGAGCAGTACTTC. The encoded protein is CASSSQTGGSYEQYF.

Note on this clonotype: A much larger clonotype is one base distant, so this may be a read error. The gene calls are TRBV20-1 and TRBJ2-1, with 8 bases identical to TRBD2. The J call could be wrong; TRBJ2-7 is a better fit for the DNA end. Germline CDR1 DFQATT, CDR2 SNEGSKA (reference sequence). The CDR3 has 15 residues. CDR3 protein: CSAQTKAGASPEQYF. The CDR3 nucleotides are TGCAGTGCCCAGACCAAAGCGGGAGCTTCGCCCGAGCAGTACTTC.

The gene calls are TRBV9 and TRBJ2-5, with TRBD2 matching over 13 bases. The CDR3 is made up of 20 amino acids. CDR1 is SGDLS, CDR2 YYNGEE, per germline. V trimming: 1 base; J trimming: 0 bases; junction bases outside the gene matches: 12. For the CDR3, the DNA is TGTGCCAGCAGCGTAACCCCCTGGACTAGCGGGAGCGAGTACCAAGAGACCCAGTACTTC. Its translation is CASSVTPWTSGSEYQETQYF.

This clonotype was found a few times. The V and J genes are TRBV27 and TRBJ2-5; 7 bases are a match to TRBD1. The V gene end was trimmed by 8 bases and the J gene end by 5 bases; junction bases not matched to a gene: 5. The length of the CDR3 is 12 residues. The germline V gene has CDR1 MNHEY and CDR2 SMNVEV (reference sequence). CDR3 protein: CASSDRAETQYF. CDR3 in DNA: TGTGCCAGCTCAGACAGGGCGGAGACCCAGTACTTC.

In this sample, this clonotype turned up a few times. This chain uses TRBV20-1 with TRBJ2-1; tentatively, D is TRBD2 (6 bases). The CDR3 has 13 amino acids. The ends were cut back, 7 bases at V and 0 bases at J, with 10 bases in the middle. Germline V gene lookup returns CDR1 DFQATT and CDR2 SNEGSKA (reference sequence). Here the CDR3 reads CSGGTGSYNEQFF. DNA for the CDR3: TGCAGTGGCGGGACGGGCTCCTACAATGAGCAGTTCTTC.

This chain connects TRBV20-1 to TRBJ2-3; 9 bases match TRBD2. This CDR3 is built from 16 residues. Germline assignment: CDR1 DFQATT and CDR2 SNEGSKA (reference sequence). The J segment lost 2 bases and the V segment lost 5 bases, leaving 11 bases of the junction unmatched. CDR3 amino acids: CSADAWREGITDTQYF. In DNA, the CDR3 is TGCAGTGCTGACGCTTGGCGGGAGGGGATCACAGATACGCAGTATTTT.

The chain links TRBV27 to TRBJ2-1; 10 bases match TRBD2. Trimming at V came to 4 bases and at J to 2 bases, leaving 5 bases not matched to a gene. Germline values: CDR1 MNHEY, CDR2 SMNVEV (reference sequence). The CDR3 runs to 16 residues. Here the CDR3 reads CASSSLAGAPYNEQFF. In nucleotides, the CDR3 is TGTGCCAGCAGTTCGCTAGCGGGAGCCCCCTACAATGAGCAGTTCTTC.

The chain couples TRBV11-2 to TRBJ2-4; 7 bases map to TRBD1. TRBJ2-7 explains the end of the DNA better; the J call may be wrong. The CDR3 totals 14 residues. Germline loops: CDR1 SGHAT, CDR2 FQNNGV. CDR3 loop: CASSESHRGYEQYF. The CDR3 DNA reads TGTGCCAGCAGCGAATCTCACAGGGGATACGAGCAGTACTTC.

The chain employs TRBV20-1 and TRBJ2-1, with 9 nucleotides matching TRBD2. The CDR3 spans 15 residues. The V segment lost 2 bases and the J segment 2 bases; nucleotides outside the gene matches: 4. From germline, CDR1 is DFQATT and CDR2 SNEGSKA (reference sequence). CDR3 nucleotides: TGCAGTGCTAGACCTCCTAGCGGGACCTACAATGAGCAGTTCTTC. Translated: CSARPPSGTYNEQFF.